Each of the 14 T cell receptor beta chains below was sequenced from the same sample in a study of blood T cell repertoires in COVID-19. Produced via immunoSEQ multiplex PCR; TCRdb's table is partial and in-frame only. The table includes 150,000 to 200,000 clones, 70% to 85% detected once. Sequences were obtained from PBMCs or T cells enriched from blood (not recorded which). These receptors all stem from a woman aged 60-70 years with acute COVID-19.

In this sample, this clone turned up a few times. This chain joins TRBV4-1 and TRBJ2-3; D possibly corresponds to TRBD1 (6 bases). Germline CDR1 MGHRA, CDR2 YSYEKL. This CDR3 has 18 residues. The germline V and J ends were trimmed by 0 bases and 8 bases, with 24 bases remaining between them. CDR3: CASSQDSQGWGPTVTQYF. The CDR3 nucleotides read TGCGCCAGCAGCCAAGACTCACAGGGATGGGGGCCAACGGTTACGCAGTATTTT.

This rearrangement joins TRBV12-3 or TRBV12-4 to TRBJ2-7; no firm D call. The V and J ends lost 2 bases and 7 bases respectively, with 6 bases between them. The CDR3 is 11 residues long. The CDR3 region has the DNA TGTGCCAGCAGTTTAACGCGGGAGCAGTACTTC. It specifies CASSLTREQYF.

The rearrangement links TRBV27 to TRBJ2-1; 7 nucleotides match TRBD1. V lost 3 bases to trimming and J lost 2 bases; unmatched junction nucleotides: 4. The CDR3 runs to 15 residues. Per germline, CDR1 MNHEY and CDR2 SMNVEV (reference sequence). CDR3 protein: CASSFDRVTYNEQFF. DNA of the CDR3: TGTGCCAGCAGTTTTGACAGGGTAACCTACAATGAGCAGTTCTTC.

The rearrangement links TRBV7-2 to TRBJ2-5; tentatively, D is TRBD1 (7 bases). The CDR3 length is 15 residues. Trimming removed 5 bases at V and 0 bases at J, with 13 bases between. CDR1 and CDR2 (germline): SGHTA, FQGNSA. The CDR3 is CASSRQGDYQETQYF. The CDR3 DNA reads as TGTGCCAGCAGCCGTCAGGGGGACTACCAAGAGACCCAGTACTTC.

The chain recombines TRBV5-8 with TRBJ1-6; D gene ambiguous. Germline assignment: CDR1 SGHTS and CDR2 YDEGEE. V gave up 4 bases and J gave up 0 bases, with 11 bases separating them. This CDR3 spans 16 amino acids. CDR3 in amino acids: CASSPSASSYNSPLHF. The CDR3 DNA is TGTGCCAGCAGCCCAAGTGCGAGCTCCTATAATTCACCCCTCCACTTT.

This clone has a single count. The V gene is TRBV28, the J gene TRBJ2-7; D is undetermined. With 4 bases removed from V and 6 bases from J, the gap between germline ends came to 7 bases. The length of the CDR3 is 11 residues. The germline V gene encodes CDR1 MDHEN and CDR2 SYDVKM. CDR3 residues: CASSSLSEQYV. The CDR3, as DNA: TGTGCCAGCAGTTCACTAAGCGAGCAGTACGTC.

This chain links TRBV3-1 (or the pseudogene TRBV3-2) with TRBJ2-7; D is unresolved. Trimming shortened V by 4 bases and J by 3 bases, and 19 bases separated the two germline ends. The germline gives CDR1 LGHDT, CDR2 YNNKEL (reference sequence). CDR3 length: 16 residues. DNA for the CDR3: TGTGCCAGCAGCCGAAACCCTCAACAGAATTACTACGAGCAGTACTTC. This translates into CASSRNPQQNYYEQYF.

CDR3: CASSPGGGVNTGELFF. CDR3 nucleotides: TGTGCCAGCTCACCAGGAGGCGGGGTTAACACCGGGGAGCTGTTTTTT. This chain joins TRBV18 and TRBJ2-2; TRBD2 is a possible D gene (6 bases). Germline loops: CDR1 KGHSH, CDR2 LQKENI. With 2 bases removed from V and 2 bases from J, the gap between germline ends came to 12 bases. The CDR3 runs to 16 residues.

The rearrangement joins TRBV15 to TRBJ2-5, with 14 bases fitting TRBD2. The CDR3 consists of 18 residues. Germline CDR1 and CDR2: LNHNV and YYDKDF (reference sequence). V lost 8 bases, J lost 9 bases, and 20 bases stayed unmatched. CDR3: CATGLTETSGRAAGAQYF. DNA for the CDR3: TGTGCCACCGGGTTGACAGAGACTAGCGGGAGGGCAGCGGGGGCCCAGTACTTC.

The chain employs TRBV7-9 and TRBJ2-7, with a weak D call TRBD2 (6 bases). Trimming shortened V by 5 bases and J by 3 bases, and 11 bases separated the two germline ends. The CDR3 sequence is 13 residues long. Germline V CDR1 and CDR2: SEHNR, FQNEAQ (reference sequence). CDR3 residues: CASSPMEGYEQYV. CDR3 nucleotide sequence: TGTGCCAGCAGCCCTATGGAGGGCTACGAGCAGTACGTC.

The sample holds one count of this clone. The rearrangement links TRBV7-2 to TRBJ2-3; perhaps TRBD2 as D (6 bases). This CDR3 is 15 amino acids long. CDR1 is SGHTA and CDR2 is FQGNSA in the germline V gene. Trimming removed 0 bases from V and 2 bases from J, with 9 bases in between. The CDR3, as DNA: TGTGCCAGCAGCTTAGCGGCGGGGAACACAGATACGCAGTATTTT. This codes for CASSLAAGNTDTQYF.

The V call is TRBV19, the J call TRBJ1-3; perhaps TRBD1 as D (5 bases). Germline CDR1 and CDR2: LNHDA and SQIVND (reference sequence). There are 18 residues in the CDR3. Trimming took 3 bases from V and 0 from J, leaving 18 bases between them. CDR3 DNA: TGTGCCAGTAGTATCCGGGACTTCCTAAGCGACTCTGGAAACACCATATATTTT. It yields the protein CASSIRDFLSDSGNTIYF.

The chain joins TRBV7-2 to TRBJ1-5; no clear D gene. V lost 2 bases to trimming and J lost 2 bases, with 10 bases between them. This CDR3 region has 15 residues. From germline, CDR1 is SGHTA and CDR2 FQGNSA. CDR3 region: CASSLLGVGNQPQHF. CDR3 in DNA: TGTGCCAGCAGCTTATTAGGAGTCGGCAATCAGCCCCAGCATTTT. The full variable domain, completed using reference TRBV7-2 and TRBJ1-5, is GAGVSQSPSNKVTEKGKDVELRCDPISGHTALYWYRQSLGQGLEFLIYFQGNSAPDKSGLPSDRFSAERTGGSVSTLTIQRTQQEDSAVYLCASSLLGVGNQPQHFGDGTRLSIL.

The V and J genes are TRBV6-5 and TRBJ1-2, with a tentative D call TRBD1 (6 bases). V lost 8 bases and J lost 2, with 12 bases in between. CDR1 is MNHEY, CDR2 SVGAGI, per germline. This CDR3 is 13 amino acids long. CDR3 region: CASQLDRNYGYTF. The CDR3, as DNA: TGTGCCAGCCAACTGGACAGAAACTATGGCTACACCTTC.